A selection of T cell receptor beta chains follows, all from one sample in a study of T cell changes during pregnancy in multiple sclerosis. Clones were read by immunoSEQ multiplex PCR, and TCRdb kept only the in-frame ones, dropping some. Here the sample spans about 38,000 clones, 92% being singletons. Sequences were derived from CD8+ T cells from peripheral blood mononuclear cells, sampled in the third trimester of pregnancy. The receptors stem from a female donor with multiple sclerosis, enrolled in a pregnancy study. CDR3s include the opening cysteine and the closing phenylalanine or tryptophan. Fields, in order: clone size, V gene, D gene, J gene, CDR3 DNA, CDR3 protein. A D gene is named only where the DNA matches it firmly. Part of the rows lack a size; the others show once, few, many or a class for expanded clones.

NA	TRBV19	NA	TRBJ1-2	TGTGCCAGTATCCCGGTGCCGGGCGGAGGAGCTAACTATGGCTACACCTTC	CASIPVPGGGANYGYTF
NA	TRBV7-3	TRBD2	TRBJ2-1	TGTGCCAGCAGCCCCGGGACTAGCGGGAGGGAGGGGTATGAGCAGTTCTTC	CASSPGTSGREGYEQFF
NA	TRBV4-3	TRBD2	TRBJ2-1	TGCGCCAGCAGCCAAGAATTCGGGCTAGCGGACCCCTACAATGAGCAGTTCTTC	CASSQEFGLADPYNEQFF
NA	TRBV5-5	NA	TRBJ1-1	TGTGCCAGCAGCTTGGGACAGGTGAACACTGAAGCTTTCTTT	CASSLGQVNTEAFF
NA	TRBV7-2	TRBD2	TRBJ2-1	TGTGCCAGCCGGGCTAGCGGGAAGAATGAGCAGTTCTTC	CASRASGKNEQFF
NA	TRBV7-2	NA	TRBJ2-2	TGTGCCAGCCGACTAGAGAACACCGGGGAGCTGTTTTTT	CASRLENTGELFF
once	TRBV4-2	TRBD2	TRBJ2-3	TGTGCCAGCAGCCAAGGAGGGACTAGCGGTTATAGCACAGATACGCAGTATTTT	CASSQGGTSGYSTDTQYF
NA	TRBV19	NA	TRBJ1-1	TGTGCCAGTAGCCCGAGGGGAGGGTCTGAAGCTTTCTTT	CASSPRGGSEAFF
NA	TRBV4-3	NA	TRBJ2-1	TGCGCCAGCAGCCAAGAAACTCTATCCCCGGAGCAGTTCTTC	CASSQETLSPEQFF
once	TRBV19	NA	TRBJ2-1	TGTGCCAGTAGTATAGGTAGAAATGAGCAGTTCTTC	CASSIGRNEQFF
NA	TRBV4-3	NA	TRBJ2-1	TGCGCCAGCAGCCAGGGAGCGACTCTTATTAGTAGGAATGAGCAGTTCTTC	CASSQGATLISRNEQFF
NA	TRBV19	NA	TRBJ2-7	TGTGCCAGTAGTGGCAGGGAAATGCCCTACGAGCAGTACTTC	CASSGREMPYEQYF
NA	TRBV5-6	TRBD2	TRBJ2-7	TGTGCCAGCAGCTTGGTTGGGGGGGTTTTCTACGAGCAGTACTTC	CASSLVGGVFYEQYF
NA	TRBV5-1	NA	TRBJ2-5	TGCGCCAGCAGCCCCTGGTGGGGAGAGAGTCAAGAGACCCAGTACTTC	CASSPWWGESQETQYF
NA	TRBV4-2	NA	TRBJ1-6	TGTGCCAGCAGCCAAGACCGGGACTCCAATTCACCCCTCCACTTT	CASSQDRDSNSPLHF
NA	TRBV19	TRBD1	TRBJ2-7	TGTGCCAGTAGTATGTCGTTAGGGGGCTTCTACGAGCAGTACTTC	CASSMSLGGFYEQYF
once	TRBV13	NA	TRBJ2-7	TGTGCCAGCAGCTTAGGCGGGGGTCAGGCGTCCTACGAGCAGTACTTC	CASSLGGGQASYEQYF
few	TRBV25-1	NA	TRBJ1-1	TGTGCCAGCAGTGAATACATTCACACTGAAGCTTTCTTT	CASSEYIHTEAFF
NA	TRBV15	TRBD1	TRBJ2-7	TGTGCCACCAGAGACAGGGATCGAGAGCAGTACTTC	CATRDRDREQYF
NA	TRBV29-1	TRBD2	TRBJ2-7	TGCAGCGTCCGGGGGGCTAGCGGGAGTGGGGGCTACGAGCAGTACTTC	CSVRGASGSGGYEQYF
NA	TRBV29-1	NA	TRBJ2-2	TGCAGCGTTGAAGGGGCAGCGGGGAACACCGGGGAGCTGTTTTTT	CSVEGAAGNTGELFF
NA	TRBV4-1	NA	TRBJ2-6	TGCGCCAGCAGCGACTTAGCTGGGGCCAACGTCCTGACTTTC	CASSDLAGANVLTF
NA	TRBV13	NA	TRBJ1-5	TGTGCCAGTAGTAATCAGCCCCAGCATTTT	CASSNQPQHF
NA	TRBV6-4	NA	TRBJ2-2	TGTGCCAGCAGTACAGACACCGGGGAGCTGTTTTTT	CASSTDTGELFF
NA	TRBV2	TRBD1	TRBJ1-1	TGTGCCAGCAGTGACTGGACAGGGGGTGACACTGAAGCTTTCTTT	CASSDWTGGDTEAFF
NA	TRBV9	NA	TRBJ2-3	TGTGCCAGCAGCGTAACGGGGGTTGGGTCAGATACGCAGTATTTT	CASSVTGVGSDTQYF
NA	TRBV7-9	NA	TRBJ1-1	TGTGCCAGCAGCGGAGGGTTGGAGAACACTGAAGCTTTCTTT	CASSGGLENTEAFF
once	TRBV7-7	TRBD2	TRBJ2-1	TGTGCTAGCAGCTTGGTAGTCGGAACTAGCGCGTACAATGAGCAGTTCTTC	CASSLVVGTSAYNEQFF
once	TRBV19	TRBD2	TRBJ2-7	TGTGCCAGTAGTTTCGGACAGGGGCTGGGACTAGCGGGAGCCGAGCAGTACTTC	CASSFGQGLGLAGAEQYF
NA	TRBV28	TRBD1	TRBJ2-7	TGTGCCAGCAGTAACCCCGGGACAGCCCCTTACGAGCAGTACTTC	CASSNPGTAPYEQYF
NA	TRBV15	TRBD1	TRBJ1-5	TGTGCCACCAGCAGGGACAGGGAGGTTCAGCCCCAGCATTTT	CATSRDREVQPQHF
NA	TRBV19	NA	TRBJ2-5	TGTGCCAGTAGTATAGGGAGTACGGGTGAGCAGTACTTC	CASSIGSTGEQYF
once	TRBV4-1	TRBD1	TRBJ2-3	TGCGCCAGCAGCCAAGAGGGGGACAGGGGTTTGGCAGATACGCAGTATTTT	CASSQEGDRGLADTQYF
once	TRBV28	TRBD1	TRBJ2-7	TGTGCCAGCAGTTTACCCTATACAGGGGCCTCCTACGAGCAGTACTTC	CASSLPYTGASYEQYF
NA	TRBV9	TRBD2	TRBJ2-2	TGTGCCAGCAGAGCTAGCGGGAGCTACACCGGGGAGCTGTTTTTT	CASRASGSYTGELFF
NA	TRBV5-1	TRBD2	TRBJ2-1	TGCGCCAGCAGCGAAAATGCGCGGGGGGGGTTTTACAATGAGCAGTTCTTC	CASSENARGGFYNEQFF
NA	TRBV15	TRBD2	TRBJ2-3	TGTGCCACCAGCCGTTCTAGCGGGGCAGATACGCAGTATTTT	CATSRSSGADTQYF
NA	TRBV5-4	TRBD2	TRBJ2-2	TGTGCCAGCAGCCACCCCGAAGGAACTAGCGGGAGGGCACTCGGGGAGCTGTTTTTT	CASSHPEGTSGRALGELFF
NA	TRBV5-6	TRBD1	TRBJ2-5	TGTGCCAGCAGCCCTGACAGGGGGCTAGAAGAGACCCAGTACTTC	CASSPDRGLEETQYF
few	TRBV11-2	NA	TRBJ2-7	TGTGCCAGCAGCTTAGGAGGGCTGAACTACGAGCAGTACTTC	CASSLGGLNYEQYF
NA	TRBV5-1	TRBD2	TRBJ2-7	TGCGCCAGCAGCTTGGGTCTAGCGGGGACCTACGAGCAGTACTTC	CASSLGLAGTYEQYF
NA	TRBV30	TRBD1	TRBJ2-7	TGTGCTTGTGCAAGACCCGGGACAGGGGGTTTTTACGAGCAGTACTTC	CACARPGTGGFYEQYF
NA	TRBV9	NA	TRBJ2-1	TGTGCCAGCAGCGTCGGGGGTGAGCAGTTCTTC	CASSVGGEQFF
NA	TRBV10-3	NA	TRBJ1-4	TGTGCCATCAGCGTCGAGAATGAAAAACTGTTTTTT	CAISVENEKLFF
NA	TRBV28	TRBD2	TRBJ2-5	TGTGCCACGACCCCCCTAGCGGAAGTACAAGAGACCCAGTACTTC	CATTPLAEVQETQYF
once	TRBV4-2	NA	TRBJ2-3	TGTGCCAGCAGCCAAGAGGTCCTAGTCCTAAATACGCAGTATTTT	CASSQEVLVLNTQYF
once	TRBV5-1	TRBD2	TRBJ2-3	TGCGCCAGCAGCAGGACTAGCGGGTCCAGCACAGATACGCAGTATTTT	CASSRTSGSSTDTQYF
NA	TRBV10-1	TRBD1	TRBJ2-3	TGCGCCAGCAGTGAGACCCGGGACAGGAGCACAGATACGCAGTATTTT	CASSETRDRSTDTQYF